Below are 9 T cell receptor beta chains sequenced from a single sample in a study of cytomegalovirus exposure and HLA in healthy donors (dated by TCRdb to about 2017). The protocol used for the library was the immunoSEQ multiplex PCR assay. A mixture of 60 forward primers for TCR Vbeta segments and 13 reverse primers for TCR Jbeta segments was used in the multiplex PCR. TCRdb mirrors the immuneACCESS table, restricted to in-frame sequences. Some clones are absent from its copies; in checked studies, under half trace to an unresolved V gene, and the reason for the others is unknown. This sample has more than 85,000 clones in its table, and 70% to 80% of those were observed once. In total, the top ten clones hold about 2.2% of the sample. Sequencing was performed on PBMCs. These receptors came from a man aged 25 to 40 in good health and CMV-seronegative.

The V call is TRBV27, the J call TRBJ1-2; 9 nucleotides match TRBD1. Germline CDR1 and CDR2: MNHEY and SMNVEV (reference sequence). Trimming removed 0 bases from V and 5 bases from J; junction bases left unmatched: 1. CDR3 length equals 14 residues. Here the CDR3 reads CASSLSGTGYGYTF. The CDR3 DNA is TGTGCCAGCAGTTTATCGGGGACAGGGTATGGCTACACCTTC.

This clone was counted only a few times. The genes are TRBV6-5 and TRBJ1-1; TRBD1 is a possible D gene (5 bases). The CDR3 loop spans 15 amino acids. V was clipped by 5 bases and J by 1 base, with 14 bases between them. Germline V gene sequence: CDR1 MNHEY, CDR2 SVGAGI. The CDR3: CASSPPRGGNTEAFF. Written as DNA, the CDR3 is TGTGCCAGCAGTCCGCCGCGGGGGGGGAACACTGAAGCTTTCTTT.

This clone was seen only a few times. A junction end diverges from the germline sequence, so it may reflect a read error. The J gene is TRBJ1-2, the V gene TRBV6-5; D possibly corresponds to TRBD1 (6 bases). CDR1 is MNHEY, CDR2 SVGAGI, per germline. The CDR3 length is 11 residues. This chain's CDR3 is CASTYGQGYTF. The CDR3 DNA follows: TGTGCCAGCACTTACGGACAGGGCTACACCTTC.

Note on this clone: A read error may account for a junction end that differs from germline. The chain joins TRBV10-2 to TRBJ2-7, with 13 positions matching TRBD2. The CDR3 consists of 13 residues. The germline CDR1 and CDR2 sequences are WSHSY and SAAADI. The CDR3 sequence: CASSETPQGLAGF. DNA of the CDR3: TGCGCCAGCAGTGAGACCCCCCAGGGACTAGCGGGATTC.

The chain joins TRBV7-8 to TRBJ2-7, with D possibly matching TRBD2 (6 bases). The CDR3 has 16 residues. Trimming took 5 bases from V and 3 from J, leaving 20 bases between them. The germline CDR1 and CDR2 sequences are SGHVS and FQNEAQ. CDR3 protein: CASSPRGGGIGYEQYF. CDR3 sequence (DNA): TGTGCCAGCAGCCCCCGAGGAGGCGGGATAGGCTACGAGCAGTACTTC.

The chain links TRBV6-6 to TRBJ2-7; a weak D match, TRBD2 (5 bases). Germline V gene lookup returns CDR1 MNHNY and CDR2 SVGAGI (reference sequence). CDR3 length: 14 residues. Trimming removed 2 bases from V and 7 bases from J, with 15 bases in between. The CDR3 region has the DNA TGTGCCAGCAGTTACACCTCTCACCGGGAAGAGCAGTACTTC. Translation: CASSYTSHREEQYF.

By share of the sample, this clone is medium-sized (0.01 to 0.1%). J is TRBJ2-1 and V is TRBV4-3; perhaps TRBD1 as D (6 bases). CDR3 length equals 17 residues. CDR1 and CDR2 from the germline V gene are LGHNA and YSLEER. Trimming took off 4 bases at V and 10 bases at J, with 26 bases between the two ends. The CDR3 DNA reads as TGCGCCAGCAGCCCTTTTATGGTGGGGCCAGGGGCGGAGGAGCAGTTCTTC. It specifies CASSPFMVGPGAEEQFF.

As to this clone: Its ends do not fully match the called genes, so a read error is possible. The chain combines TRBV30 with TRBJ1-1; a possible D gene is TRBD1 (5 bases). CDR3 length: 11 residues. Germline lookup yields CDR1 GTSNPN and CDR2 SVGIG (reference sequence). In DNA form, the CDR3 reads TGTGCCCGGAGCACGGGGGGAGAAGCTTTCTTT. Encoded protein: CARSTGGEAFF.

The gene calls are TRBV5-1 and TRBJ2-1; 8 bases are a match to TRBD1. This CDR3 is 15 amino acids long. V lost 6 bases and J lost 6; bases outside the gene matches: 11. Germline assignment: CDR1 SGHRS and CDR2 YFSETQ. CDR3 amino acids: CASTKGGQGSNEQFF. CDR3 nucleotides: TGCGCCAGCACCAAGGGAGGACAGGGTAGCAATGAGCAGTTCTTC.